The T cell receptor (beta chain) under discussion was sequenced for a study of blood T cell repertoires in COVID-19. In the study overall: Acute-phase and convalescent COVID-19 samples originated in the United States, Italy and Spain. T cells, B-cell-depleted T cells, or PBMCs supplied cDNA or gDNA.

TCRdb's copy holds only in-frame clones and misses some; the assay was immunoSEQ multiplex PCR. The sample includes 200,000 to 250,000 clones, approximately 85% of them seen just once. This clone was observed once. Seattle enrolled patients during active infection and tracked them longitudinally. Sequenced input: peripheral blood. This clonotype was obtained from a woman aged 65 to 85 with COVID-19, enrolled during active disease.

The CDR3 here is CASSSTGLGYEQYF. Written as DNA, the CDR3 is TGCGCCAGCAGCTCAACAGGGCTAGGGTACGAGCAGTACTTC. The chain is built from TRBV5-1 and TRBJ2-7, with D tentatively TRBD1 (6 bases). V lost 3 bases to trimming and J lost 4 bases, with 14 bases between them. Germline CDR1 SGHRS, CDR2 YFSETQ. The CDR3 sequence is 14 residues long.